This record concerns one T cell receptor beta chain sequence. Its antigen remains unidentified. Germline-derived CDR1 and CDR2 are LGHNA and YNFKEQ. Trimming left V 0 bases short and J 8 bases short, with 16 bases between. The CDR3 contains 15 residues. The sample comes from a study of PD-L1 blockade in urothelial cancer. About the study: Male patients with bladder-origin urothelial cancer numbered about nine tenths of the roughly 29. Overall study findings and caveats: Improved survival was predicted by pretreatment blood TCR clonality below the median.

Here immunoSEQ multiplex PCR was the method, and the copy in TCRdb shows in-frame clones only, minus some. The sample contains 83,000 or so clones, over 80% of which appear only once. Time point meaning: peripheral blood 6 weeks after treatment start. The sequencing here drew on PBMCs, taken around atezolizumab (anti-PD-L1) treatment. The chain uses TRBV4-2 and TRBJ1-1, with a tentative D call TRBD1 (5 bases). The TCR comes from a man between 70 and 80 years old with urothelial cancer. For the CDR3, the DNA is TGTGCCAGCAGCCAAGATTTGAGGACACCCGAAGAAGCTTTCTTT. This encodes CASSQDLRTPEEAFF.